Included here is one T cell receptor beta chain sequence, with context. The target antigen is unknown. This specimen comes from a study of Ad26.COV2.S vaccination and SARS-CoV-2 variants. Background on the study: Enrolled in COV1001, the donor was in the Ad26.COV2.S trial arm, which received the vaccine.

Germline lookup yields CDR1 SGHRS and CDR2 YFSETQ. The CDR3 totals 14 residues. The V end was cut by 4 bases, the J end by 2 bases, with 13 bases between. Treatment meaning: around 19 received Ad26.COV2.S at low or high dose, single or two shots; roughly 5 received placebo; per-sample allocation not given. The samples were gathered on day 63 after the first injection of vaccine or placebo. Clones were sequenced by immunoSEQ multiplex PCR, and TCRdb holds only the in-frame ones, with some missing. The table has about 440,000 clones, roughly 85% seen once. Points from the study as a whole: Total responses of T cells may have been underestimated by the analyses of TCR breadth and depth.

The chain joins TRBV5-1 to TRBJ2-7; D is ambiguous. Material: peripheral blood, obtained in a trial of Ad26.COV2.S vaccine versus placebo. The source of this sequence is a person between 18 and 59 years old who received the Ad26.COV2.S COVID-19 vaccine or a placebo. The CDR3 loop reads CASSPTVLTYEQYF. As DNA, the CDR3 is TGCGCCAGCAGCCCAACGGTCCTTACCTACGAGCAGTACTTC. The variable domain in full, with the rest retrieved from reference TRBV5-1 and TRBJ2-7, is KAGVTQTPRYLIKTRGQQVTLSCSPISGHRSVSWYQQTPGQGLQFLFEYFSETQRNKGNFPGRFSGRQFSNSRSEMNVSTLELGDSALYLCASSPTVLTYEQYFGPGTRLTVT.